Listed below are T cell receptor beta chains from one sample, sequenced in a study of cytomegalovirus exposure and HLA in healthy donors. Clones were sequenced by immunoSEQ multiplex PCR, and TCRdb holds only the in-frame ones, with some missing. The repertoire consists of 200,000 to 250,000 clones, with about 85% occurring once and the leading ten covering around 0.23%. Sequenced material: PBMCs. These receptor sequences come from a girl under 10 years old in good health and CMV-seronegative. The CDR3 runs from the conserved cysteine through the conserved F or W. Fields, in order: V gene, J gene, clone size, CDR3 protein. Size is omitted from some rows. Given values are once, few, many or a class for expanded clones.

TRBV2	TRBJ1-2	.	CASSRGQGVANYGYTF
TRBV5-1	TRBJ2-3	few	CASSLVAGEPDTQYF
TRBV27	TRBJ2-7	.	CASSFSVSSGSYEQYF
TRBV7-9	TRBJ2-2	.	CASSYVAGELFF
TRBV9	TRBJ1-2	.	CASSASDRGRTNYGYTF
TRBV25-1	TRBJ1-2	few	CASSPTGAYGYTF
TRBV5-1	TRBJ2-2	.	CASQGDPNTGELFF
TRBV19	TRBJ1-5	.	CASSPGGSSPQHF
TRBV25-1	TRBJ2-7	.	CASSEYKASGYEQYF
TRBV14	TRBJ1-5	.	CASSSHGNQPQHF
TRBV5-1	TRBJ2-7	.	CASSQGDEQYF
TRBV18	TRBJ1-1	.	CASSLGTVNTEAFF
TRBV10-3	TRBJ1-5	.	CAISEFEDFGNQPQHF
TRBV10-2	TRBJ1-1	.	CASTRQGWTEAFF
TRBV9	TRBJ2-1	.	CASSVMEVSYNEQFF
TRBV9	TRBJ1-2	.	CASSVDLGRGNYGYTF
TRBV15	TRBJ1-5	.	CATSRDLSNQPQHF
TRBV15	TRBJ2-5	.	CATSGTGRETQYF
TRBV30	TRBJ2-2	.	CAWSPGLVNTGELFF
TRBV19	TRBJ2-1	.	CASSIDLAGIVSSYNEQFF
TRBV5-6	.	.	CASSFLRDRVGEQYF
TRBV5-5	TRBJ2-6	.	CASSLGGPGANVLTF
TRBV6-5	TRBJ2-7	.	CASQGTAATYEQYF
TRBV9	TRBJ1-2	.	CASRQGPYGYTF
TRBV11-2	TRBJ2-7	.	CASSLGLAGAGYEQYF
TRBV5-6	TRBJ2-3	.	CASSGGTLLGVTDTQYF
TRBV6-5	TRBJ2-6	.	CASSYSKTGGANVLTF
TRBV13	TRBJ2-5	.	CASSLRQGREETQYF
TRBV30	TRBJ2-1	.	CAWSYGLAGGGKQFF
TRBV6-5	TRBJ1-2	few	CASRTGAYGYTF
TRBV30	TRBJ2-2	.	CAWSVQRIGELFF
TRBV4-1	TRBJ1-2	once	CASRNPGQGSGYTF
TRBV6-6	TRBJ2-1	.	CASSYSAGQTNEQFF
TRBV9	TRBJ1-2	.	CASSVDPGPNYGYTF
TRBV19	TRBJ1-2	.	CASSAPSGGYTF
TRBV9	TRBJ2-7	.	CASSVAPNLGERSYEQYF